What follows are 23 T cell receptor beta chains derived from one specimen sequenced in a study of shared clonotypes between healthy human individuals. Measured with immunoSEQ multiplex PCR; TCRdb has only the in-frame clones, and not every one. The table shows about 610,000 clones, with roughly 97% occurring only once. Sequenced sample: naive CD4+ T cells sorted from blood. The subset here: CD45RA+ positively selected. The receptors shown here come from a woman aged 25 to 39 in good health.

The J gene is TRBJ2-5, the V gene TRBV5-6; 7 bases fit TRBD1. The J call may be faulty, since TRBJ2-7 better matches the DNA end. This CDR3 has 14 residues. Per germline, CDR1 SGHDT and CDR2 YYEEEE. The CDR3 loop reads CASSAQGFAYEQYF. The CDR3 nucleotides read TGTGCCAGCAGCGCACAGGGGTTCGCCTACGAGCAGTACTTC.

The chain uses TRBV28 and TRBJ1-2, with 7 positions matching TRBD1. J was trimmed by 2 bases and V by 6 bases; bases with no gene match: 9. The CDR3 is 15 amino acids. Germline assignment: CDR1 MDHEN and CDR2 SYDVKM. This CDR3 is CASSSLSTGNYGYTF. The CDR3 DNA follows: TGTGCCAGCAGCTCACTATCGACAGGGAACTATGGCTACACCTTC.

This sequence joins TRBV7-9 and TRBJ2-5; TRBD1 matches at 8 bases. The better agreement between TRBJ2-7 and the DNA end casts doubt on the J call. Germline lookup yields CDR1 SEHNR and CDR2 FQNEAQ (reference sequence). This CDR3 region has 17 residues. CDR3 coding DNA: TGTGCCAGCAGCACGCAAGTCCAGACAGGGGTTCAGCACGAGCAGTACTTC. Translation gives CASSTQVQTGVQHEQYF.

This chain uses TRBV10-1 with TRBJ2-7; tentative D call: TRBD1 (6 bases). CDR1 and CDR2 from the germline V gene are WNHNN and SYGVQD (reference sequence). The CDR3 has 15 residues. Deletions cut 3 bases from V and 5 bases from J, with 17 bases between. This CDR3 reads CASSEERGRGNEQYF. The CDR3 DNA reads TGCGCCAGCAGTGAAGAAAGGGGCAGGGGCAACGAGCAGTACTTC.

The chain employs TRBV10-2 and TRBJ2-1; 10 bases map to TRBD2. V gave up 6 bases and J gave up 3 bases; unmatched junction bases: 20. Germline CDR1 is WSHSY and CDR2 is SAAADI. The CDR3 runs 20 residues. CDR3 nucleotides: TGCGCCAGCAGACTCCCCGGCTTGGAGCGGGAGGGCCTCGGCTACAATGAGCAGTTCTTC. It is translated as CASRLPGLEREGLGYNEQFF.

This clone has just one count. This chain links TRBV19 with TRBJ1-5; D remains ambiguous. This CDR3 has 15 residues. The germline gives CDR1 LNHDA, CDR2 SQIVND (reference sequence). Trimming shortened V by 8 bases and J by 0 bases, and 14 bases separated the two germline ends. The CDR3: CASDGTGYSNQPQHF. DNA for the CDR3: TGTGCCAGTGATGGAACGGGCTATAGCAATCAGCCCCAGCATTTT.

The rearrangement links TRBV11-2 to TRBJ2-7; D may correspond to TRBD1 or TRBD2 (6 bases each). Trimming left V 4 bases short and J 5 bases short, with 21 bases between. Per germline, CDR1 SGHAT and CDR2 FQNNGV. This CDR3 contains 16 residues. CDR3: CASSSDHGGGRNEQYF. DNA for the CDR3: TGTGCCAGCAGCTCCGATCACGGAGGGGGACGGAACGAGCAGTACTTC.

The V call is TRBV27, the J call TRBJ1-1, with D maybe TRBD1 (5 bases). The ends were cut back, 5 bases at V and 1 base at J, with 14 bases in the middle. The CDR3 covers 15 residues. CDR1 MNHEY and CDR2 SMNVEV come from the germline V gene (reference sequence). The CDR3 reads CASSTLQVGNTEAFF. The CDR3 DNA sequence: TGTGCCAGCAGTACACTACAGGTGGGGAACACTGAAGCTTTCTTT.

Notes on this clone: One junction end disagrees with the germline gene, perhaps due to a read error. The rearrangement links TRBV10-3 to TRBJ2-7; D possibly corresponds to TRBD2 (6 bases). CDR3 size: 15 residues. Germline CDR1 is ENHRY and CDR2 is SYGVKD. The CDR3 reads CASSYSSGRPYEQYF. DNA of the CDR3: TGTGCCAGCAGTTACTCGAGCGGGCGTCCCTACGAGCAGTACTTC.

This chain connects TRBV28 to TRBJ2-5; the D call may be TRBD1 or TRBD2 (5 bases each). V lost 2 bases and J 1 base, leaving 11 bases between the germline ends. The germline V gene has CDR1 MDHEN and CDR2 SYDVKM. The CDR3 is 15 residues long. The CDR3 DNA reads as TGTGCCAGCAGTTTAGGGACGGCAGGCCAAGAGACCCAGTACTTC. It specifies CASSLGTAGQETQYF.

The chain recombines TRBV28 with TRBJ2-5; 10 bases align to TRBD2. V was clipped by 5 bases and J by 5 bases; unmatched bases: 8. The germline V gene has CDR1 MDHEN and CDR2 SYDVKM. The CDR3 sequence is 15 residues long. The CDR3 DNA reads as TGTGCCAGCAGTCCCGCCCTAGCGGGAGCTGAGACCCAGTACTTC. Translating it yields CASSPALAGAETQYF.

V and J are TRBV7-9 and TRBJ2-2, with a tentative D call TRBD2 (5 bases). Germline V lookup: CDR1 SEHNR, CDR2 FQNEAQ (reference sequence). CDR3 length equals 14 residues. V lost 8 bases, J lost 0 bases, and 10 bases lay in between. The CDR3 here is CASRGLANTGELFF. The CDR3 coding sequence is TGTGCCAGCCGAGGGCTGGCGAACACCGGGGAGCTGTTTTTT. Filled out from reference TRBV7-9 and TRBJ2-2, the complete variable domain reads DTGVSQNPRHKITKRGQNVTFRCDPISEHNRLYWYRQTLGQGPEFLTYFQNEAQLEKSRLLSDRFSAERPKGSFSTLEIQRTEQGDSAMYLCASRGLANTGELFFGEGSRLTVL.

This sequence joins TRBV5-6 and TRBJ1-5, with TRBD1 as a possible D gene (5 bases). Deletions cut 6 bases from V and 8 bases from J, with 27 bases between. Looked up from germline, CDR1 is SGHDT and CDR2 is YYEEEE. There are 17 residues in the CDR3. The CDR3 nucleotides read TGTGCCAGCACCCTGGGACGGGCACCTATGGCAATCGAGCCCCAGCATTTT. Protein: CASTLGRAPMAIEPQHF.

The CDR3 nucleotides are TGCGCCAGCAGCTTGCTAGCGGGAGGCTTTCAAGAGACCCAGTACTTC. Its protein product is CASSLLAGGFQETQYF. This chain uses TRBV5-1 with TRBJ2-5, with 11 bases that match TRBD2. This CDR3 has 16 amino acids. In germline, CDR1 is SGHRS, CDR2 YFSETQ. The trim removed 1 base at V and 2 bases at J, leaving 4 bases unmatched.

The chain joins TRBV9 to TRBJ2-4; TRBD2 is a possible D gene (6 bases). CDR3 length: 16 amino acids. V shed 3 bases and J shed 6 bases, with 19 bases lying between them. The germline V gene encodes CDR1 SGDLS and CDR2 YYNGEE. The CDR3 here is CASSGIAVPKGNIQYF. DNA of the CDR3: TGTGCCAGCAGCGGGATAGCGGTCCCGAAGGGAAACATTCAGTACTTC.

The genes are TRBV5-4 and TRBJ2-1; 13 bases are shared with TRBD2. Germline CDR1 SGHNT, CDR2 YYREEE (reference sequence). The V gene end was trimmed by 4 bases and the J gene end by 8 bases; junction bases not matched to a gene: 6. The CDR3 is 15 residues long. CDR3 loop: CASSRTSGSLDEQFF. The DNA for the CDR3 is TGTGCCAGCAGCCGGACTAGCGGGAGTTTGGATGAGCAGTTCTTC.

This clone showed up just a few times. CDR3 residues: CASSYRGSALFF. For the CDR3, the DNA is TGTGCCAGCAGTTACCGAGGGTCGGCACTGTTTTTT. V usage is TRBV27 and J usage is TRBJ1-4; no definite D call. The CDR3 spans 12 residues. Germline V gene sequence: CDR1 MNHEY, CDR2 SMNVEV (reference sequence). The germline V and J ends were trimmed by 4 bases and 13 bases, with 13 bases remaining between them.

The chain employs TRBV19 and TRBJ1-5, with 8 bases aligning to TRBD1. The germline gives CDR1 LNHDA, CDR2 SQIVND (reference sequence). The trim removed 4 bases at V and 7 bases at J, leaving 3 bases unmatched. The CDR3 sequence is 13 residues long. The CDR3, as DNA: TGTGCCAGTAGTACGTCAGGGGGCCAGCCCCAGCATTTT. Protein product: CASSTSGGQPQHF.

The V and J genes are TRBV27 and TRBJ2-7; D ambiguous. The CDR3 spans 13 residues. The V gene's germline CDR1 is MNHEY and CDR2 SMNVEV (reference sequence). Trimming shortened V by 5 bases and J by 4 bases, and 12 bases separated the two germline ends. Written as DNA, the CDR3 is TGTGCCAGCAGTCAAAGGACGCCTTACGAGCAGTACTTC. It is translated as CASSQRTPYEQYF.

The chain combines TRBV18 with TRBJ1-3; TRBD1 agrees at 8 bases. Looked up from germline, CDR1 is KGHSH and CDR2 is LQKENI. V lost 5 bases and J lost 0; bases outside the gene matches: 6. The CDR3 spans 16 residues. CDR3 bases: TGTGCCAGCTCAATGGGGACAGGATTCTCTGGAAACACCATATATTTT. Amino acids: CASSMGTGFSGNTIYF. The variable domain in full, completed from reference TRBV18 and TRBJ1-3, reads NAGVMQNPRHLVRRRGQEARLRCSPMKGHSHVYWYRQLPEEGLKFMVYLQKENIIDESGMPKERFSAEFPKEGPSILRIQQVVRGDSAAYFCASSMGTGFSGNTIYFGEGSWLTVV.

This clone appeared once. V and J are TRBV30 and TRBJ2-2; the D call may be TRBD1 or TRBD2 (5 bases each). CDR1 and CDR2 (germline): GTSNPN, SVGIG (reference sequence). The CDR3 has 14 residues. V was shortened by 0 bases and J by 7 bases, with 12 bases between the two germline ends. The CDR3, as DNA: TGTGCCTGGAGTGTACGAGGGGTGGGCGGGGAGCTGTTTTTT. It translates to CAWSVRGVGGELFF.

The chain combines TRBV2 with TRBJ1-3; TRBD1 agrees at 10 bases. Germline V gene sequence: CDR1 SNHLY, CDR2 FYNNEI. The CDR3 is 14 residues long. V shed 4 bases and J 5 bases; nucleotides not matched to a gene: 2. The CDR3 nucleotides read TGTGCCAGCAGTGCGGGACAGGGGAGAAACACCATATATTTT. This translates into CASSAGQGRNTIYF.

The chain employs TRBV27 and TRBJ2-3; 8 positions match TRBD1. The CDR3 sequence is 14 residues long. The trim removed 3 bases at V and 3 bases at J, leaving 2 bases unmatched. Looked up from germline, CDR1 is MNHEY and CDR2 is SMNVEV (reference sequence). This CDR3 reads CASSFQGATDTQYF. In DNA, the CDR3 is TGTGCCAGCAGTTTTCAGGGGGCGACAGATACGCAGTATTTT.